This passage covers 9 T cell receptor beta chains from one sample sequenced in a study of blood T cell repertoires in COVID-19. Sequencing was performed with immunoSEQ multiplex PCR; in TCRdb, only in-frame clones are kept and a portion is missing. This sample has some 200,000 clones, with around 90% found just once. The sample was PBMCs or T cells enriched from blood (not recorded which). The receptors originated from a woman aged 25 to 39 who had recovered from COVID-19.

This clone was observed a handful of times. The rearrangement uses TRBV19 and TRBJ1-5, with 12 bases fitting TRBD1. The CDR3 is 15 residues long. From germline, CDR1 is LNHDA and CDR2 SQIVND (reference sequence). V lost 5 bases, J lost 11 bases, and 10 bases stayed unmatched. The CDR3 sequence: CASSGRGQGARAQHF. DNA for the CDR3: TGTGCCAGTAGTGGTAGGGGACAGGGGGCACGGGCCCAGCATTTT.

This chain joins TRBV3-1 (or the pseudogene TRBV3-2) and TRBJ1-6, with D uncertain. This CDR3 is 13 amino acids long. The germline V gene has CDR1 LGHDT and CDR2 YNNKEL (reference sequence). The germline V and J ends were trimmed by 0 bases and 7 bases, with 4 bases remaining between them. CDR3 residues: CASSQDGNSPLHF. The DNA for the CDR3 is TGTGCCAGCAGCCAAGACGGGAATTCACCCCTCCACTTT.

The CDR3, as DNA: TGTGCCAGTAGCCCAATTGACCGGGACAGGGGTAATGAGCAGTTCTTC. Amino acids: CASSPIDRDRGNEQFF. The chain has TRBV19 and TRBJ2-1; 10 bases are a match to TRBD1. The CDR3 has 16 amino acids. Unmatched junction bases numbered 12, after V lost 6 bases and J lost 7 bases. Germline V lookup: CDR1 LNHDA, CDR2 SQIVND (reference sequence). The full variable domain, with the rest looked up from reference TRBV19 and TRBJ2-1, is DGGITQSPKYLFRKEGQNVTLSCEQNLNHDAMYWYRQDPGQGLRLIYYSQIVNDFQKGDIAEGYSVSREKKESFPLTVTSAQKNPTAFYLCASSPIDRDRGNEQFFGPGTRLTVL.

This chain joins TRBV19 and TRBJ1-5, with D maybe TRBD1 (6 bases). Germline assignment: CDR1 LNHDA and CDR2 SQIVND (reference sequence). The CDR3 has 15 residues. V shed 3 bases and J shed 2 bases, with 11 bases lying between them. CDR3 in amino acids: CASSIGRGGNQPQHF. In DNA, the CDR3 is TGTGCCAGTAGTATTGGCAGGGGTGGCAATCAGCCCCAGCATTTT.

The chain is built from TRBV7-2 and TRBJ1-2, with 8 bases fitting TRBD1. J was trimmed by 3 bases and V by 7 bases; bases with no gene match: 19. CDR3 length: 18 amino acids. CDR1 SGHTA and CDR2 FQGNSA come from the germline V gene. CDR3 in DNA: TGTGCCAGCACCCCCCAGGTGGGGGACAGGACTACAGACTATGGCTACACCTTC. This gives the protein CASTPQVGDRTTDYGYTF. Complete variable domain (other parts from reference TRBV7-2 and TRBJ1-2): GAGVSQSPSNKVTEKGKDVELRCDPISGHTALYWYRQSLGQGLEFLIYFQGNSAPDKSGLPSDRFSAERTGGSVSTLTIQRTQQEDSAVYLCASTPQVGDRTTDYGYTFGSGTRLTVV.

The chain couples TRBV6-5 to TRBJ2-7, with 9 bases aligning to TRBD2. V shed 11 bases, J shed 7 bases, and the junction held 6 bases outside the gene matches. The CDR3 is 11 residues long. The germline V gene has CDR1 MNHEY and CDR2 SVGAGI. CDR3 residues: CAAAAGGEQYF. CDR3 in DNA: TGTGCCGCGGCAGCGGGAGGTGAGCAGTACTTC.

This clone has just one count. V is TRBV11-3 and J is TRBJ2-1, with D tentatively TRBD2 (6 bases). Germline V gives CDR1 SGHNT, CDR2 YENEEA. Trimming left V 5 bases short and J 7 bases short, with 9 bases between. The CDR3 length is 12 residues. The CDR3 loop reads CASSLTRNEQFF. In DNA, the CDR3 is TGTGCCAGCAGCCTGACTAGAAATGAGCAGTTCTTC.

This chain's CDR3 is CASSLRLGGRGTDTQYF. CDR3 in DNA: TGTGCCAGCAGCTTACGGTTAGGCGGCAGGGGAACAGATACGCAGTATTTT. J is TRBJ2-3 and V is TRBV11-3, with D perhaps matching TRBD1 (6 bases). The CDR3 runs 17 residues. The ends were cut back, 2 bases at V and 3 bases at J, with 18 bases in the middle. Germline CDR1 is SGHNT and CDR2 is YENEEA.

This clone was detected only once. The genes are TRBV7-2 and TRBJ1-2; 7 nucleotides line up with TRBD1. V dropped 7 bases and J dropped 4; count of bases not matched to a gene: 9. This CDR3 has 14 amino acids. Looked up from germline, CDR1 is SGHTA and CDR2 is FQGNSA. For the CDR3, the DNA is TGTGCCAGCAAGACAGGGCCCCCTAGCTATGGCTACACCTTC. Translation gives CASKTGPPSYGYTF. The full variable domain, with the rest looked up from reference TRBV7-2 and TRBJ1-2, is GAGVSQSPSNKVTEKGKDVELRCDPISGHTALYWYRQSLGQGLEFLIYFQGNSAPDKSGLPSDRFSAERTGGSVSTLTIQRTQQEDSAVYLCASKTGPPSYGYTFGSGTRLTVV.